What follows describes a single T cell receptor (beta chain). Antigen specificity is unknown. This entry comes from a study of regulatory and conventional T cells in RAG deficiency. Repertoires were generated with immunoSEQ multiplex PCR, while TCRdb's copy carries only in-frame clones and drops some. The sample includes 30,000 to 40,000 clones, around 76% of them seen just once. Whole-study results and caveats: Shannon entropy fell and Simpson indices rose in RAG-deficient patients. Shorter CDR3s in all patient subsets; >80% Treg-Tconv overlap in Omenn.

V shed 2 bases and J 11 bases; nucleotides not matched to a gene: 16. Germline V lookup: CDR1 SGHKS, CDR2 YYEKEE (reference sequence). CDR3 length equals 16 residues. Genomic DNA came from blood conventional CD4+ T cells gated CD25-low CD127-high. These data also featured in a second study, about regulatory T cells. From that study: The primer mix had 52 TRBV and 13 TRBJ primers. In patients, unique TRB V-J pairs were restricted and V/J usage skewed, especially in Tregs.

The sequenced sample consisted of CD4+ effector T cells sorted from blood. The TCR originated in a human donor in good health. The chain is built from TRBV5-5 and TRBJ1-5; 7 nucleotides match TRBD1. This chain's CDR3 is CASSFWEGASGLTQHF. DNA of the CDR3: TGTGCCAGCAGCTTCTGGGAGGGGGCCTCCGGGTTGACCCAGCATTTT.